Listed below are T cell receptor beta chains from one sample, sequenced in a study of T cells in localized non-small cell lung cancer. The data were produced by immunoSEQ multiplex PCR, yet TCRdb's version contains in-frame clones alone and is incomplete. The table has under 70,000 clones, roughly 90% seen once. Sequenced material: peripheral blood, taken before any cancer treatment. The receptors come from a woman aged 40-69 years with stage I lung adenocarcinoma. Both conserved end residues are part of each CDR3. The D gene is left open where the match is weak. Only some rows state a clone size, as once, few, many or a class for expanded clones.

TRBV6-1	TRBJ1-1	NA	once	TGTGCCAGCAGTGTAGGACAGTACACTGAAGCTTTCTTT	CASSVGQYTEAFF
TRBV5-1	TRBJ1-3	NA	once	TGCGCCAGCAGCTTGGGTTACCGTTCCTCTGGAAACACCATATATTTT	CASSLGYRSSGNTIYF
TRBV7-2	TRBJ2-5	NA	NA	TGTGCCAGCAGAGTTACAGGGATTAAGTACTTC	CASRVTGIKYF
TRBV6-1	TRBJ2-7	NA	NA	TGTGCCAGCCGATACAGGGTTCGGGTTTACGAGCAGTACTTC	CASRYRVRVYEQYF
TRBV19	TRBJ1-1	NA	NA	TGTGCCAGTAGTAAAAGGCAGGCTTTGGGCATGAACACTGAAGCTTTCTTT	CASSKRQALGMNTEAFF
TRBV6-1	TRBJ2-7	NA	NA	TGTGCCAGCAGGGGCGGAGCTTTCATTGGGTACGAGCAGTACTTC	CASRGGAFIGYEQYF
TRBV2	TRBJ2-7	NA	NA	TGTGCCAGCACCCCACGGTACGAGCAGTACTTC	CASTPRYEQYF
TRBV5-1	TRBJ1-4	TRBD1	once	TGCGCCAGCAGCATAAGGGGGCTCGGGGAAAAACTGTTTTTT	CASSIRGLGEKLFF
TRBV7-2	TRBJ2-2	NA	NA	TGTGCCAGCAGCCTTCAACACAAGAACACCGGGGAGCTGTTTTTT	CASSLQHKNTGELFF
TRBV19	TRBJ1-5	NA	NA	TGTGCCAGTAGTACGGGGGAGGCGAGCAATCAGCCCCAGCATTTT	CASSTGEASNQPQHF
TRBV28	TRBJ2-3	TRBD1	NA	TGTGCCAGCAGGGAGGACAGGGGGCGGTCAGATACGCAGTATTTT	CASREDRGRSDTQYF
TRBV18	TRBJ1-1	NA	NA	TGTGCCAGCTCACCAACCAGTCAGCTGAACACTGAAGCTTTCTTT	CASSPTSQLNTEAFF
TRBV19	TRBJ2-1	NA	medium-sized	TGTGCCAGTAGTATATATTCCGGCAATGAGCAGTTCTTC	CASSIYSGNEQFF
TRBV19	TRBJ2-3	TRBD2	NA	TGTGCCAGTAGGGCAGCGGGAGGAGGTGATACGCAGTATTTT	CASRAAGGGDTQYF
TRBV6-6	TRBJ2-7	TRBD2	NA	TGTGCCAGCCTCGGAGCGGGGGAGTCCTACGAGCAGTACTTC	CASLGAGESYEQYF
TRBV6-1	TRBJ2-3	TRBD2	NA	TGTGCCAGCAGTGAAATTGGCGGGGGGGTTCAATCAGATACGCAGTATTTT	CASSEIGGGVQSDTQYF
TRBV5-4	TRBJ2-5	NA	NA	TGTGCCAGCAGCTCCGGGACAACCCAAGAGACCCAGTACTTC	CASSSGTTQETQYF
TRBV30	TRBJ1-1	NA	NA	TGTGCCTGGAGTGCCTCCGGACACTCAAACACTGAAGCTTTCTTT	CAWSASGHSNTEAFF
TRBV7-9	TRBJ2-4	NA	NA	TGTGCCAGCCGAGGTTCAGCCAAAAACATTCAGTACTTC	CASRGSAKNIQYF
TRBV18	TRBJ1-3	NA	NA	TGTGCCAGCTCACGGGCCGATCCTGGAAACACCATATATTTT	CASSRADPGNTIYF
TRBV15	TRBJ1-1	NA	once	TGTGCCACCAGCAGGGGATACCGGGACGGACATGAAGCTTTCTTT	CATSRGYRDGHEAFF
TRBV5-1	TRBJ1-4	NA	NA	TGCGCCAGCAGCTTGGCCTCGCCAGGGCTGAATGAAAAACTGTTTTTT	CASSLASPGLNEKLFF
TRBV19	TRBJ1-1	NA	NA	TGTGCCAGCAAGGACTCAAACACTGAAGCTTTCTTT	CASKDSNTEAFF
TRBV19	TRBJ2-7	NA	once	TGTGCCAGTAGTACCTCACTCGGCGAGCAGTACTTC	CASSTSLGEQYF
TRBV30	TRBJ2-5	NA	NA	TGTGCCTGGAGTGGGGTCAGGGTTGAGACCCAGTACTTC	CAWSGVRVETQYF
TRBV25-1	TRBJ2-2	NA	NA	TGTGCCAGCAGTGCGGCCGGGAACACCGGGGAGCTGTTTTTT	CASSAAGNTGELFF
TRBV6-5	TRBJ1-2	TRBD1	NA	TGTGCCAGCAGTTACTTAGGGACAGGGGGCGACTACACCTTC	CASSYLGTGGDYTF
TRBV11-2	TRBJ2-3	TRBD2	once	TGTGCCAGCAGCTTAGATGGGCGGGGGACCCTCACAGATACGCAGTATTTT	CASSLDGRGTLTDTQYF
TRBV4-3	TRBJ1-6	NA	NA	TGCGCCAGCAGCCAAGATCCCGGGACGGCTAATTCACCCCTCCACTTT	CASSQDPGTANSPLHF
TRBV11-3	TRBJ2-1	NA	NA	TGTGCCAGCAGCTTAGGATACAATGATTACAATGAGCAGTTCTTC	CASSLGYNDYNEQFF
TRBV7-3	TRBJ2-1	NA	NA	TGTGCCAGCAGCCCCAGGACCCGAGGGGGGGAGCAGTTCTTC	CASSPRTRGGEQFF
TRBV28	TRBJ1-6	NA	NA	TGTGCCAGCTATTGGACAGACCGAGGTTCACCCCTCCACTTT	CASYWTDRGSPLHF
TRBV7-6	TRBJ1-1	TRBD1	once	TGTGCCAGCCACCCGGGACAGGGGGGAAGCACTGAAGCTTTCTTT	CASHPGQGGSTEAFF
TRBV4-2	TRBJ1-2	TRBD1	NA	TGTGCCAGCAGCCCCACAGGGGCTAACTATGGCTACACCTTC	CASSPTGANYGYTF
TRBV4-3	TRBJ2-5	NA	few	TGCGCCAGCAGCCCCGTTGAGACAGACTATCAAGAGACCCAGTACTTC	CASSPVETDYQETQYF
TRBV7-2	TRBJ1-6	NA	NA	TGTGCCAGCAGCTTGTTAGAGAGAACGAATTCACCCCTCCACTTT	CASSLLERTNSPLHF
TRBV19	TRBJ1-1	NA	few	TGTGCCAGTCACCCCGTTGGGTCGCGCCCGAACACTGAAGCTTTCTTT	CASHPVGSRPNTEAFF
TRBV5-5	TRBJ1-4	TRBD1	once	TGTGCCAGCAGCTTAGGACAGGGGGCAGGGGAAAAACTGTTTTTT	CASSLGQGAGEKLFF
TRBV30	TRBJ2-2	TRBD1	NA	TGTGCCTGGAGTGCGGACAGGTTCGACACCGGGGAGCTGTTTTTT	CAWSADRFDTGELFF
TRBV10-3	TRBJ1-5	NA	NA	TGTGCCATCAGTGAGTCAGGCAGAGTTAGCAATCAGCCCCAGCATTTT	CAISESGRVSNQPQHF
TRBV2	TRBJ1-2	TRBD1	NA	TGTGCCAGCAGTGAAGAGGGGGCGCTAGGCTACACCTTC	CASSEEGALGYTF
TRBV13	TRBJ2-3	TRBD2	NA	TGTGCCAGCAGCTCCGGGACTAGGGCAGATACGCAGTATTTT	CASSSGTRADTQYF
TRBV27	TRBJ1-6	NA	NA	TGTGCCAGCAGTCGCGACAGGACCTATAATTCACCCCTCCACTTT	CASSRDRTYNSPLHF
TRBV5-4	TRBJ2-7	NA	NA	TGTGCCAGCAGCCATTATTACGAGCAGTACTTC	CASSHYYEQYF
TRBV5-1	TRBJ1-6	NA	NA	TGCGCCAGCAGCTTGGTAGGGTCGGGGATTAATTCACCCCTCCACTTT	CASSLVGSGINSPLHF
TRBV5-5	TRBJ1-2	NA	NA	TGTGCCAGCAGCTTGATGGCAGCCTATGGCTACACCTTC	CASSLMAAYGYTF
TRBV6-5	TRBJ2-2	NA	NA	TGTGCCAGCAGTTACCTCCACCCCCCAGGTCCCGGGGAGCTGTTTTTT	CASSYLHPPGPGELFF
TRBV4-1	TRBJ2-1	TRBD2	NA	TGCGCCAGCAGCCAAGATGGGACTAGCGGGGTCTACAATGAGCAGTTCTTC	CASSQDGTSGVYNEQFF
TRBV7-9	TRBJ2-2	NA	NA	TGTGCCAGCAGCTTAGGATCCCACACCGGGGAGCTGTTTTTT	CASSLGSHTGELFF